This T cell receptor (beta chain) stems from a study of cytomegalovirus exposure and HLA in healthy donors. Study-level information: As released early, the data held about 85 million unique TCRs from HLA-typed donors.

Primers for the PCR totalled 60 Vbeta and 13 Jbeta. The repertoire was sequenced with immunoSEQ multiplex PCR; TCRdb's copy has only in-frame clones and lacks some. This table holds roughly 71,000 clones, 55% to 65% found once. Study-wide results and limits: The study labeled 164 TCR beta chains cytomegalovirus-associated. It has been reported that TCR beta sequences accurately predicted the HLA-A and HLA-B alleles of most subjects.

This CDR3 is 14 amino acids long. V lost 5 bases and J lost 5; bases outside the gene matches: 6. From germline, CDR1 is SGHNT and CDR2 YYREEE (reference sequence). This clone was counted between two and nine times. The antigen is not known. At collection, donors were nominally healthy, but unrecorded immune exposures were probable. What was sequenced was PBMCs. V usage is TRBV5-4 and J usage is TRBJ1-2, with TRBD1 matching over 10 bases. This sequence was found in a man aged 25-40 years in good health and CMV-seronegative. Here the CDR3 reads CASRWDRGRYGYTF. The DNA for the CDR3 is TGTGCCAGCAGGTGGGACAGGGGCCGTTATGGCTACACCTTC.